This entry lists 28 T cell receptor beta chains sequenced from one sample in a study of blood T cell repertoires in COVID-19. The table came from immunoSEQ multiplex PCR; TCRdb's copy has only in-frame clones and leaves some out. The sample carries 440,000 or so clones, about 89% recorded once. Specimen: peripheral blood. The receptors were sampled from a woman aged 40 to 49 with COVID-19, enrolled during active disease.

The chain carries TRBV7-9 and TRBJ1-5, with TRBD1 matching over 8 bases. The CDR3 sequence is 18 residues long. The ends lost 1 base at V and 2 bases at J; junction bases unmatched: 10. Per germline, CDR1 SEHNR and CDR2 FQNEAQ (reference sequence). CDR3 DNA sequence: TGTGCCAGCAGCTTAGTGGCAGGGGGCGGACGGGGCAATCAGCCCCAGCATTTT. Translation gives CASSLVAGGGRGNQPQHF.

This clone was detected only once. Other DNA sequences from this sample encode an identical CDR3 as well. V and J are TRBV5-1 and TRBJ1-3; D is undetermined. CDR3 size: 15 residues. Germline V gives CDR1 SGHRS, CDR2 YFSETQ. V was cut by 0 bases and J by 0 bases, with 7 bases left in between. The CDR3 coding sequence is TGCGCCAGCAGCTTGGACAGTCTCTCTGGAAACACCATATATTTT. It translates to CASSLDSLSGNTIYF.

This clone was counted once. J is TRBJ1-1 and V is TRBV28, with 9 nucleotides matching TRBD1. In germline, CDR1 is MDHEN, CDR2 SYDVKM. There are 15 residues in the CDR3. With 6 bases clipped from V and 2 bases from J, the junction kept 7 bases outside the gene matches. The CDR3 loop reads CASRDTGQGNTEAFF. DNA of the CDR3: TGTGCCAGCAGAGACACGGGACAGGGTAACACTGAAGCTTTCTTT.

V gene TRBV5-4 combines with J gene TRBJ2-6; 7 bases map to TRBD1. CDR3 size: 16 residues. The germline CDR1 and CDR2 sequences are SGHNT and YYREEE (reference sequence). With 4 bases clipped from V and 1 base from J, the junction kept 5 bases outside the gene matches. The CDR3: CASSRSGQSGANVLTF. The CDR3 DNA follows: TGTGCCAGCAGCCGCTCGGGACAGTCTGGGGCCAACGTCCTGACTTTC.

The gene calls are TRBV28 and TRBJ1-2; D call uncertain. With 7 bases removed from V and 5 bases from J, the gap between germline ends came to 8 bases. The CDR3 is 11 residues long. The germline gives CDR1 MDHEN, CDR2 SYDVKM. CDR3 bases: TGTGCCAGCACCGACTTGTATGGCTACACCTTC. Amino acid sequence: CASTDLYGYTF.

The rearrangement links TRBV10-3 to TRBJ1-3; tentative D call: TRBD1 (6 bases). The CDR3 runs to 16 residues. Looked up from germline, CDR1 is ENHRY and CDR2 is SYGVKD. The ends were cut back, 6 bases at V and 1 base at J, with 16 bases in the middle. As DNA, the CDR3 is TGTGCCATCAGCGGATGGACAGCTCAATCTGGAAACACCATATATTTT. Translated: CAISGWTAQSGNTIYF.

The chain combines TRBV7-3 with TRBJ1-3; D not certain. CDR1 is SGHTA and CDR2 is FQGTGA in the germline V gene. Trimming pared 8 bases from V and 2 bases from J, leaving 10 bases between. This CDR3 has 13 residues. CDR3 amino acids: CASGTRPGNTIYF. The CDR3 DNA reads as TGTGCCAGCGGTACCAGGCCTGGAAACACCATATATTTT.

As regards this clone: The same CDR3 is also encoded by other DNA sequences in this sample. V usage is TRBV28 and J usage is TRBJ1-5; the match to TRBD1 covers 8 bases. The V gene's germline CDR1 is MDHEN and CDR2 SYDVKM. The CDR3 loop spans 14 amino acids. V was clipped by 5 bases and J by 5 bases; unmatched bases: 5. The CDR3 DNA is TGTGCCAGCAGTGCCGGGACAGGATATCAGCCCCAGCATTTT. It specifies CASSAGTGYQPQHF. The full variable domain, in which reference TRBV28 and TRBJ1-5 provide the parts outside the CDR3, is DVKVTQSSRYLVKRTGEKVFLECVQDMDHENMFWYRQDPGLGLRLIYFSYDVKMKEKGDIPEGYSVSREKKERFSLILESASTNQTSMYLCASSAGTGYQPQHFGDGTRLSIL.

This chain joins TRBV30 and TRBJ1-2, with 9 bases that match TRBD1. The J segment lost 8 bases and the V segment lost 4 bases, leaving 8 bases of the junction unmatched. The CDR3 contains 13 residues. Germline assignment: CDR1 GTSNPN and CDR2 SVGIG (reference sequence). CDR3 nucleotides: TGTGCCTGGAACCCGGGACAGGGATTCGGCTACACCTTC. Translating it yields CAWNPGQGFGYTF. Looking up the rest from reference TRBV30 and TRBJ1-2 gives the full variable domain: SQTIHQWPATLVQPVGSPLSLECTVEGTSNPNLYWYRQAAGRGLQLLFYSVGIGQISSEVPQNLSASRPQDRQFILSSKKLLLSDSGFYLCAWNPGQGFGYTFGSGTRLTVV.

The chain recombines TRBV19 with TRBJ1-4, with TRBD1 matching 7 bases. The CDR3 has 14 amino acids. V lost 4 bases to trimming and J lost 7 bases; unmatched junction nucleotides: 6. Germline CDR1 is LNHDA and CDR2 is SQIVND (reference sequence). DNA for the CDR3: TGTGCCAGTAGTACCTCAGGGGGTGGTGAAAAACTGTTTTTT. Amino acids: CASSTSGGGEKLFF. The full variable domain, in which reference TRBV19 and TRBJ1-4 provide the parts outside the CDR3, is DGGITQSPKYLFRKEGQNVTLSCEQNLNHDAMYWYRQDPGQGLRLIYYSQIVNDFQKGDIAEGYSVSREKKESFPLTVTSAQKNPTAFYLCASSTSGGGEKLFFGSGTQLSVL.

This sequence joins TRBV9 and TRBJ1-6; 9 nucleotides align to TRBD1. From germline, CDR1 is SGDLS and CDR2 YYNGEE. V was pared by 3 bases and J by 8 bases, with 6 bases of the junction left unmatched. CDR3 length equals 15 residues. The CDR3 is CASSEGQGSDSPLHF. The CDR3 nucleotides read TGTGCCAGCAGCGAGGGACAGGGTAGCGATTCACCCCTCCACTTT. Drawing the rest from reference TRBV9 and TRBJ1-6, the complete variable domain is DSGVTQTPKHLITATGQRVTLRCSPRSGDLSVYWYQQSLDQGLQFLIQYYNGEERAKGNILERFSAQQFPDLHSELNLSSLELGDSALYFCASSEGQGSDSPLHFGNGTRLTVT.

The rearrangement links TRBV6-4 to TRBJ1-1; TRBD1 might be the D (5 bases). Between the trimmed V and J ends, which lost 5 bases and 3 bases, there was a span of 19 bases. The CDR3 extends over 16 amino acids. Germline V gene data show CDR1 as MRHNA and CDR2 as SNTAGT. CDR3 region: CASSLSGRGADTEAFF. CDR3 nucleotides: TGTGCCAGCAGTCTCTCAGGGCGGGGCGCGGACACTGAAGCTTTCTTT.

This clone was observed a single time. V usage is TRBV4-1 and J usage is TRBJ2-7, with 9 bases aligning to TRBD1. The V gene's germline CDR1 is MGHRA and CDR2 YSYEKL. After removal of 4 bases from V and 5 bases from J, the junction contained 12 bases not matched to a gene. The CDR3 sequence is 16 residues long. CDR3 loop: CASSPSPTGGVNEQYF. The CDR3 DNA sequence: TGCGCCAGCAGCCCCTCGCCGACAGGGGGTGTCAACGAGCAGTACTTC.

The V gene is TRBV21-1, the J gene TRBJ1-3. TRBV21-1 is flagged as a pseudogene. This CDR3 contains 16 residues. The CDR3 reads CASSKGRGISGNTIYF. The CDR3 DNA reads as TGTGCCAGCAGCAAAGGTCGGGGGATCTCTGGAAACACCATATATTTT.

The chain combines TRBV5-1 with TRBJ1-2; maybe TRBD1 (5 bases). V was trimmed by 1 base and J by 6 bases, leaving 16 bases between them. CDR3 size: 15 residues. Germline V CDR1 and CDR2: SGHRS, YFSETQ. This chain's CDR3 is CASSLLAAGLDGYTF. The CDR3 DNA sequence: TGCGCCAGCAGCTTGTTAGCGGCAGGGCTAGATGGCTACACCTTC.

The sample holds one count of this clone. The rearrangement links TRBV11-2 to TRBJ2-7; TRBD2 agrees at 7 bases. With V trimmed by 2 bases and J by 2 bases, 9 bases remained unmatched. The CDR3 contains 16 residues. The germline V gene encodes CDR1 SGHAT and CDR2 FQNNGV. The CDR3 coding sequence is TGTGCCAGCAGCTTAATAAGAGGGACTACGACCTACGAGCAGTACTTC. Its translation: CASSLIRGTTTYEQYF.

The chain combines TRBV12-3 or TRBV12-4 with TRBJ2-2; unclear D gene. This CDR3 contains 12 residues. V shed 6 bases and J shed 6 bases, with 8 bases lying between them. In DNA form, the CDR3 reads TGTGCCAGCAGGCGGCAACCCGGGGAGCTGTTTTTT. Translated: CASRRQPGELFF.

The table lists this clone with a count of one. The CDR3 reads CASSLDWTGPYGYTF. The CDR3, as DNA: TGTGCCAGCAGCTTAGACTGGACAGGTCCCTATGGCTACACCTTC. J is TRBJ1-2 and V is TRBV7-8, with 7 nucleotides matching TRBD1. The CDR3 contains 15 residues. Per germline, CDR1 SGHVS and CDR2 FQNEAQ. Trimming took 1 base from V and 4 from J; bases not matched to a gene: 6.

The chain couples TRBV28 to TRBJ2-2; possible D gene TRBD1, 7 bases. CDR3 length: 14 residues. CDR1 is MDHEN, CDR2 SYDVKM, per germline. The V gene lost 6 bases and the J gene lost 4 bases, with 12 bases spanning the gap. The CDR3 DNA reads as TGTGCCAGCAGATACAGGGGAGGCACCGGGGAGCTGTTTTTT. Protein: CASRYRGGTGELFF.

The V and J genes are TRBV4-2 and TRBJ1-2; 7 nucleotides agree with TRBD1. This CDR3 is built from 14 residues. Germline V gene data show CDR1 as LGHNA and CDR2 as YNFKEQ. Losses at the gene ends were 3 bases for V and 2 bases for J; bases not matched to a gene: 3. The CDR3 is CASSQGDSNYGYTF. The CDR3 DNA is TGTGCCAGCAGCCAGGGGGACAGCAACTATGGCTACACCTTC.

The rearrangement links TRBV5-1 to TRBJ2-3; TRBD2 agrees at 7 bases. J gave up 0 bases and V 5 bases, and 6 bases lay outside the gene matches. The germline V gene has CDR1 SGHRS and CDR2 YFSETQ. The CDR3 runs 15 residues. Here the CDR3 reads CASRAGTTSTDTQYF. CDR3 nucleotide sequence: TGCGCCAGCAGAGCCGGGACTACAAGCACAGATACGCAGTATTTT.

The chain carries TRBV7-9 and TRBJ2-7, with D tentatively TRBD1 (6 bases). Trimming cost V 5 bases and J 4 bases, with 18 bases left between them. The CDR3 spans 15 residues. Germline V lookup: CDR1 SEHNR, CDR2 FQNEAQ (reference sequence). The chain's CDR3 is CASSPDRRYAYEQYF. The CDR3, as DNA: TGTGCCAGCAGCCCCGACAGGAGGTATGCATACGAGCAGTACTTC.

J is TRBJ1-5 and V is TRBV4-3; D possibly corresponds to TRBD1 (5 bases). Germline CDR1 reads LGHNA; CDR2 reads YSLEER. This CDR3 has 15 residues. The V end was cut by 0 bases, the J end by 6 bases, with 12 bases between. The CDR3 region has the DNA TGCGCCAGCAGCCAAGATTGGGGGGGGAGTCAGCCCCAGCATTTT. Its translation: CASSQDWGGSQPQHF.

The chain carries TRBV7-9 and TRBJ1-4, with D possibly matching TRBD1 (6 bases). The CDR3 is 13 residues long. Trimming took off 2 bases at V and 8 bases at J, with 9 bases between the two ends. In germline, CDR1 is SEHNR, CDR2 FQNEAQ (reference sequence). CDR3 in amino acids: CASSLTGSEKLFF. The CDR3 DNA follows: TGTGCCAGCAGCTTAACAGGGTCAGAAAAACTGTTTTTT.

This clone was seen only a few times. J is TRBJ1-6 and V is TRBV3-1 (or the pseudogene TRBV3-2); D perhaps matches TRBD1 (6 bases). The V end lost 4 bases, the J end lost 8 bases, and 15 bases lay between the germline ends. The length of the CDR3 is 15 residues. Looked up from germline, CDR1 is LGHDT and CDR2 is YNNKEL (reference sequence). Written as DNA, the CDR3 is TGTGCCAGCAGCCCGACAGGCTCCTGGGATTCACCCCTCCACTTT. As protein: CASSPTGSWDSPLHF.

V usage is TRBV6-1 and J usage is TRBJ1-4; 8 positions agree with TRBD1. Per the germline V gene, CDR1 is MNHNS and CDR2 is SASEGT. There are 17 residues in the CDR3. V lost 3 bases and J lost 8; bases outside the gene matches: 14. The CDR3 region has the DNA TGTGCCAGCAGTGACCTGCCAGGGGGCTATGGGAAGGAAAAACTGTTTTTT. The encoded protein is CASSDLPGGYGKEKLFF.

The chain carries TRBV5-4 and TRBJ1-5, with 7 positions matching TRBD1. The CDR3 spans 13 residues. Germline V gene sequence: CDR1 SGHNT, CDR2 YYREEE (reference sequence). V shed 2 bases, J shed 7 bases, and the junction held 3 bases outside the gene matches. In DNA, the CDR3 is TGTGCCAGCAGCTTTGACAGGGACCAGCCCCAGCATTTT. Translating it yields CASSFDRDQPQHF.

There are a few counts of this clone. The V call is TRBV7-2, the J call TRBJ1-6; possible D gene TRBD1, 6 bases. The V and J ends lost 4 bases and 1 base respectively, with 17 bases between them. The CDR3 runs to 18 residues. Germline V gene lookup returns CDR1 SGHTA and CDR2 FQGNSA. This CDR3 reads CASSSTGLGGSYNSPLHF. The CDR3 DNA reads TGTGCCAGCAGCTCGACAGGTCTTGGCGGGTCCTATAATTCACCCCTCCACTTT. The full variable domain, completed using reference TRBV7-2 and TRBJ1-6, is GAGVSQSPSNKVTEKGKDVELRCDPISGHTALYWYRQSLGQGLEFLIYFQGNSAPDKSGLPSDRFSAERTGGSVSTLTIQRTQQEDSAVYLCASSSTGLGGSYNSPLHFGNGTRLTVT.